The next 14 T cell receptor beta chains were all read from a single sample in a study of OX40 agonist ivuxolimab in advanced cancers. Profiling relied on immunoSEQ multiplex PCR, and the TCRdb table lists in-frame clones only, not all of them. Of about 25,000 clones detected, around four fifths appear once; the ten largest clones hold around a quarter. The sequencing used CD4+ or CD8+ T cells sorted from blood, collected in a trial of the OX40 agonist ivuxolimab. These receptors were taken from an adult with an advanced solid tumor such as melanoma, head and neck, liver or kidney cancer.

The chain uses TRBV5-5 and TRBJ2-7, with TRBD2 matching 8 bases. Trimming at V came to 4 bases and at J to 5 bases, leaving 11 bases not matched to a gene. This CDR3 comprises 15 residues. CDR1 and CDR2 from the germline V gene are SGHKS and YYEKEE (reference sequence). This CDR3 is CASSTGLREVDEQYF. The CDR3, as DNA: TGTGCCAGCAGCACCGGTTTGCGGGAGGTCGACGAGCAGTACTTC.

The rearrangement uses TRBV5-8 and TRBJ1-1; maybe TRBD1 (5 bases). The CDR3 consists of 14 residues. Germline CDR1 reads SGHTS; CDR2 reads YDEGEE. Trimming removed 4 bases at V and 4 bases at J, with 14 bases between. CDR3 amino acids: CASSPLPGPTEAFF. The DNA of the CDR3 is TGTGCCAGCAGCCCCCTCCCGGGGCCCACTGAAGCTTTCTTT.

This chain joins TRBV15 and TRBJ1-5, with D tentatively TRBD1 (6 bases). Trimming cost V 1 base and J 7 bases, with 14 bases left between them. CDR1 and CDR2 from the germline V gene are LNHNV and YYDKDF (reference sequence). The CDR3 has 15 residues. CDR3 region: CATSRVAGGGQPQHF. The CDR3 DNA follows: TGTGCCACCAGCAGAGTGGCGGGGGGCGGGCAGCCCCAGCATTTT. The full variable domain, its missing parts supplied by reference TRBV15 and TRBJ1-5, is DAMVIQNPRYQVTQFGKPVTLSCSQTLNHNVMYWYQQKSSQAPKLLFHYYDKDFNNEADTPDNFQSRRPNTSFCFLDIRSPGLGDTAMYLCATSRVAGGGQPQHFGDGTRLSIL.

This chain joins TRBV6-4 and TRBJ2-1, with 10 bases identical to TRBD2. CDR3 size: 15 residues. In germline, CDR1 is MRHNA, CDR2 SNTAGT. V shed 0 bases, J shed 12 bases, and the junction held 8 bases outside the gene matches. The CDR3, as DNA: TGTGCCAGCAGTGACTCGAGCGGGGGGGCGGATCGGCAGTTCTTC. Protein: CASSDSSGGADRQFF.

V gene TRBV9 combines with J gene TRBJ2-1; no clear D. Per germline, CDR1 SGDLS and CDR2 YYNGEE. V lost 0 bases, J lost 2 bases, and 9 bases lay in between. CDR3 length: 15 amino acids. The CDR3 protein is CASSVGLGAYNEQFF. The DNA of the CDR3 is TGTGCCAGCAGCGTAGGCCTAGGCGCCTACAATGAGCAGTTCTTC.

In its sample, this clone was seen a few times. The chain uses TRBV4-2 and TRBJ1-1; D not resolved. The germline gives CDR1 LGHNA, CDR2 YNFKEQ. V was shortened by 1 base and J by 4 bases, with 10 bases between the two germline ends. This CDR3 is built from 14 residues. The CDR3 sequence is CASSQAGGITEAFF. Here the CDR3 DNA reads TGTGCCAGCAGCCAAGCGGGAGGGATCACTGAAGCTTTCTTT.

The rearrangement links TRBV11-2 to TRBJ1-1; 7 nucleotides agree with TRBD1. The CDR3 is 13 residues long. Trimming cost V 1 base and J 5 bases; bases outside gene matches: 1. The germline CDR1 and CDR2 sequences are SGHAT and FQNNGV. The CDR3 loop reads CASSLGQGTEAFF. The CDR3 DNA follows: TGTGCCAGCAGCTTAGGACAGGGTACTGAAGCTTTCTTT.

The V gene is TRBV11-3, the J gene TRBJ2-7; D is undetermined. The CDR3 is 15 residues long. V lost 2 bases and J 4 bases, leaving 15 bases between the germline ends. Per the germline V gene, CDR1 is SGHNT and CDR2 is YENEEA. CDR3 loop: CASSLRSVGLYEQYF. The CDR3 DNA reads TGTGCCAGCAGCTTAAGGTCAGTGGGCCTATACGAGCAGTACTTC.

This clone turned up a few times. The CDR3 nucleotides read TGTGCCAGCCGAAAGGGGGAGGGCCGGGCCCTCCACTTT. Residues: CASRKGEGRALHF. The chain carries TRBV27 and TRBJ1-6; D is perhaps TRBD1 (6 bases). Germline V gene sequence: CDR1 MNHEY, CDR2 SMNVEV (reference sequence). Trimming shortened V by 8 bases and J by 14 bases, and 19 bases separated the two germline ends. CDR3 length equals 13 residues.

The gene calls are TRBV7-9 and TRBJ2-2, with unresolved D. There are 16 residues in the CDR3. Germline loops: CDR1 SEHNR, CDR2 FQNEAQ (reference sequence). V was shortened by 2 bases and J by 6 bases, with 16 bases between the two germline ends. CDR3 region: CASSLPFLESAGELFF. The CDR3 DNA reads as TGTGCCAGCAGCTTACCCTTCCTAGAATCTGCCGGGGAGCTGTTTTTT.

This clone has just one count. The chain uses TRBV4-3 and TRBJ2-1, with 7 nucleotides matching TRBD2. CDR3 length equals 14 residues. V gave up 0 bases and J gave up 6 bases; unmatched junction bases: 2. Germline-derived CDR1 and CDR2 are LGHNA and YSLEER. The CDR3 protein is CASSQESGGNEQFF. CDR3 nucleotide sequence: TGCGCCAGCAGCCAAGAGTCGGGGGGCAATGAGCAGTTCTTC.

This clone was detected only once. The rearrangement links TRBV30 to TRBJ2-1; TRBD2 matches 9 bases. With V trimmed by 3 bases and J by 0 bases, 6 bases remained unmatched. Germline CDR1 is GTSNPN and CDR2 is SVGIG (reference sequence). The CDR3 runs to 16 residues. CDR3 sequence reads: CAWSGSGGSSYNEQFF. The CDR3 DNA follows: TGTGCCTGGAGCGGTAGCGGGGGCAGCTCCTACAATGAGCAGTTCTTC.

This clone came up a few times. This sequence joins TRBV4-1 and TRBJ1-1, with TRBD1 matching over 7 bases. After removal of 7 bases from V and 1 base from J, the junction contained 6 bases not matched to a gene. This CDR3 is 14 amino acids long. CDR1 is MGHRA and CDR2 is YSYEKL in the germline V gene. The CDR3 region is CASKHRGENTEAFF. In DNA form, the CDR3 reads TGCGCCAGCAAGCACAGGGGAGAGAACACTGAAGCTTTCTTT.

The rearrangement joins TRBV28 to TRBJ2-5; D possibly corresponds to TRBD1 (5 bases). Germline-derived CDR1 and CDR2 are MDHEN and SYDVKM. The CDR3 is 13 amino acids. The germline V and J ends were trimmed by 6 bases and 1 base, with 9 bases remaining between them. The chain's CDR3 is CASSPDSQETQYF. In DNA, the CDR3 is TGTGCCAGCAGCCCCGACAGCCAAGAGACCCAGTACTTC.